Below, 22 T cell receptor beta chains from the same sample are listed, as sequenced in a study of metastatic and nonmetastatic thyroid tumors. TCRdb reprocessed the PCR reads using MiXCR. The sample consists of tens of thousands of clones, 15% to 20% of them appearing once. No treatment had been given to any patient before thyroid surgery. Sequencing input: blood. The receptors stem from a female donor with papillary thyroid cancer or a benign thyroid nodule (not recorded which). Some clones in this sample may be carry-over from other donors' samples.

In this sample, this clone turned up many times. This chain connects TRBV20-1 to TRBJ1-6, with a tentative D call TRBD1 (6 bases). The V end was cut by 2 bases, the J end by 8 bases, with 13 bases between. The CDR3 extends over 14 amino acids. Germline V gene sequence: CDR1 DFQATT, CDR2 SNEGSKA (reference sequence). CDR3 loop: CSARTGRIDSPLHF. For the CDR3, the DNA is TGCAGTGCTAGAACAGGGCGAATCGATTCACCCCTCCACTTT.

This clone was found many times. Likely a read error: the CDR3 ends without its conserved phenylalanine or tryptophan. The chain employs TRBV6-6 and TRBJ1-4; D is uncertain. Germline loops: CDR1 MNHNY, CDR2 SVGAGI (reference sequence). CDR3 length: 13 residues. The germline V and J ends were trimmed by 2 bases and 7 bases, with 8 bases remaining between them. As DNA, the CDR3 is TGTGCCAGCAGTTACCTGGGTAGTGAAAAACTGTTTTTG. Translated, it gives CASSYLGSEKLFL.

This clone is categorized as medium-sized (0.01 to 0.1%). This rearrangement joins TRBV28 to TRBJ2-7; 8 bases are a match to TRBD1. Germline trimming cut 4 bases from V and 2 bases from J; bases unmatched to any gene: 7. CDR3 length equals 15 residues. Germline V CDR1 and CDR2: MDHEN, SYDVKM. The CDR3: CASSSPGQATYEQYF. As DNA, the CDR3 is TGTGCCAGCAGTTCCCCGGGACAGGCCACCTACGAGCAGTACTTC.

This clone was seen many times. Other nucleotide sequences in the sample specify the same CDR3. This chain uses TRBV29-1 with TRBJ1-2; tentatively, D is TRBD1 (6 bases). Looked up from germline, CDR1 is SQVTM and CDR2 is ANQGSEA. This CDR3 spans 13 amino acids. V lost 3 bases and J lost 4, with 12 bases in between. The CDR3 region has the DNA TGCAGCGTTGACCAGGGGCGCTTCTATGGCTACACCTTC. It yields the protein CSVDQGRFYGYTF.

This clone was seen a handful of times. The rearrangement links TRBV10-2 to TRBJ2-5, with D perhaps given as TRBD1 or TRBD2 (6 bases each). The germline gives CDR1 WSHSY, CDR2 SAAADI. This CDR3 region has 15 residues. V lost 6 bases, J lost 2 bases, and 16 bases lay in between. The CDR3 is CASRERGGRQETQYF. Written as DNA, the CDR3 is TGCGCCAGCAGGGAGAGAGGGGGGAGGCAAGAGACCCAGTACTTC.

This clone is medium-sized in the sample. The rearrangement links TRBV6-1 to TRBJ2-3; tentatively, D is TRBD2 (6 bases). Germline CDR1 and CDR2: MNHNS and SASEGT. The CDR3 length is 14 residues. Trimming removed 8 bases from V and 2 bases from J, with 14 bases in between. The CDR3 coding sequence is TGTGCCAGCGGTATGGGGGACTCCACAGATACGCAGTATTTT. The encoded protein is CASGMGDSTDTQYF.

Within the sample, this clone is medium-sized. The same CDR3 is also encoded by other DNA sequences in this sample. The V gene is TRBV10-3, the J gene TRBJ1-1; TRBD1 agrees at 7 bases. The CDR3 length is 15 residues. The germline V gene encodes CDR1 ENHRY and CDR2 SYGVKD. Trimming removed 3 bases from V and 3 bases from J; junction bases left unmatched: 7. The DNA of the CDR3 is TGTGCCATCAGTGACGAGGGGGCGGGGGACACTGAAGCTTTCTTT. Its translation is CAISDEGAGDTEAFF.

This clone is judged large. This chain links TRBV27 with TRBJ2-6; D remains ambiguous. V lost 2 bases, J lost 0 bases, and 8 bases lay in between. The germline V gene has CDR1 MNHEY and CDR2 SMNVEV (reference sequence). This CDR3 spans 16 amino acids. In DNA, the CDR3 is TGTGCCAGCAGTTTAAGTCCCTACTCTGGGGCCAACGTCCTGACTTTC. As protein: CASSLSPYSGANVLTF.

This chain links TRBV5-1 with TRBJ1-1; 9 positions agree with TRBD1. The V gene's germline CDR1 is SGHRS and CDR2 YFSETQ. After removal of 7 bases from V and 1 base from J, the junction contained 5 bases not matched to a gene. The CDR3 spans 14 residues. In DNA, the CDR3 is TGCGCCAGCCCGTTGGACAGGGGGAACACTGAAGCTTTCTTT. This translates into CASPLDRGNTEAFF.

Comments on this clone: This may be a read error, as it is one base from a much larger clone. This sample also contains other DNA sequences that code for the same CDR3. V and J are TRBV6-1 and TRBJ1-2; the match to TRBD1 covers 7 bases. CDR1 and CDR2 from the germline V gene are MNHNS and SASEGT. The CDR3 has 14 residues. CDR3 sequence reads: CASRNPGGDYGYTF. The DNA for the CDR3 is TGTGCCAGCAGGAACCCAGGGGGAGACTATGGTTACACCTTC.

Many counts were recorded for this clone. This may come from a read error, since a much larger clone is one base off. This chain uses TRBV11-3 with TRBJ2-2, with 8 bases that match TRBD2. The CDR3 totals 14 residues. CDR1 is SGHNT, CDR2 YENEEA, per germline. CDR3 sequence (DNA): TGTGCCAGCAGCTTAGCGGGAGGGACCGGGGAGCTGTTGTTT. Its protein is CASSLAGGTGELLF.

This clone has a count of ten or more. The chain is built from TRBV11-2 and TRBJ1-6; possible D gene TRBD1, 5 bases. The CDR3 is 14 residues long. Germline CDR1 and CDR2: SGHAT and FQNNGV. V lost 0 bases, J lost 11 bases, and 11 bases lay in between. The CDR3 DNA reads TGTGCCAGCAGCTTAGATCCCGGGACTGCACCCCTCCACTTT. It encodes CASSLDPGTAPLHF.

This clone was seen more than once but under ten times. At one boundary the junction diverges from the germline segment, which might be a read error. The chain has TRBV12-3 or TRBV12-4 and TRBJ2-2; D possibly corresponds to TRBD1 (6 bases). This CDR3 comprises 15 residues. The CDR3 spells CASSPDRWSVGELLF. CDR3 coding DNA: TGTGCCAGCAGTCCTGACAGGTGGTCGGTCGGGGAGCTGCTTTTT.

This clone showed up many times. This chain uses TRBV5-6 with TRBJ1-2, with 9 bases matching TRBD1. The junction had 0 bases not matched to a gene; V was cut back by 0 bases and J by 3 bases. The germline V gene encodes CDR1 SGHDT and CDR2 YYEEEE. There are 14 residues in the CDR3. DNA for the CDR3: TGTGCCAGCAGCTTGGGACAGGGGGACTATGGCTACACCTTC. As protein: CASSLGQGDYGYTF. The full variable domain, rest sourced from reference TRBV5-6 and TRBJ1-2, is DAGVTQSPTHLIKTRGQQVTLRCSPKSGHDTVSWYQQALGQGPQFIFQYYEEEERQRGNFPDRFSGHQFPNYSSELNVNALLLGDSALYLCASSLGQGDYGYTFGSGTRLTVV.

The rearrangement uses TRBV11-2 and TRBJ2-5; no firm D call. V was trimmed by 1 base and J by 5 bases, leaving 14 bases between them. Germline assignment: CDR1 SGHAT and CDR2 FQNNGV. The CDR3 contains 15 residues. The CDR3 sequence: CASSLGLAACETQYF. For the CDR3, the DNA is TGTGCCAGCAGCTTAGGGCTGGCCGCCTGTGAGACCCAGTACTTC.

This clone was counted a few times. This chain joins TRBV5-5 and TRBJ1-1, with 9 nucleotides matching TRBD1. Germline lookup yields CDR1 SGHKS and CDR2 YYEKEE (reference sequence). J was trimmed by 1 base and V by 2 bases; bases with no gene match: 6. The CDR3 is 16 amino acids. DNA for the CDR3: TGTGCCAGCAGCTTCGGACAGGGGATGGGGAACACTGAAGCTTTCTTT. Residues: CASSFGQGMGNTEAFF.

As regards this clone: A much bigger clone sits one base away, suggesting this may be a read error. The CDR3 spells CVSLSSGHYNEQFF. As DNA, the CDR3 is TGTGTCAGCCTTAGCTCCGGCCATTACAATGAGCAGTTCTTC. This chain connects TRBV28 to TRBJ2-1; D gene uncertain. The length of the CDR3 is 14 residues. Germline V CDR1 and CDR2: MDHEN, SYDVKM.

This clone has a count of ten or more. This chain uses TRBV2 with TRBJ1-5; D gene unclear. CDR1 SNHLY and CDR2 FYNNEI come from the germline V gene. The ends were cut back, 5 bases at V and 5 bases at J, with 10 bases in the middle. CDR3 length: 13 residues. In DNA form, the CDR3 reads TGTGCCAGCAGTCTCGAGCATGATCAGCCCCAGCATTTT. Its translation: CASSLEHDQPQHF.

The chain has TRBV20-1 and TRBJ2-3; D is perhaps TRBD1 or TRBD2 (5 bases each). V lost 5 bases and J 2 bases, leaving 14 bases between the germline ends. This CDR3 is 14 amino acids long. Per the germline V gene, CDR1 is DFQATT and CDR2 is SNEGSKA (reference sequence). CDR3 sequence (DNA): TGCAGTGCTGGGGACCGCGTATTCACAGATACGCAGTATTTT. Encoded protein: CSAGDRVFTDTQYF.

This clone was picked up one time. A clone one base away is much larger, so this may be a read error. The chain has TRBV7-3 and TRBJ2-6; 8 nucleotides agree with TRBD1. The germline gives CDR1 SGHTA, CDR2 FQGTGA. The CDR3 extends over 18 amino acids. The DNA for the CDR3 is TGTGCCAGCAGCCCTCAGGGGGCGGCCATCTCTTGGGCCAACGTCCTGACTTTC. Protein product: CASSPQGAAISWANVLTF.

This clone is classed as medium-sized. The V gene is TRBV6-2 or TRBV6-3, the J gene TRBJ2-2; weak D call: TRBD2 (5 bases). Germline lookup yields CDR1 MNHEY and CDR2 SVGEGT. V lost 6 bases and J lost 6, with 11 bases in between. The CDR3 totals 13 residues. CDR3 sequence reads: CASSNLAAGELFF. The CDR3 DNA follows: TGTGCCAGCAGCAACCTAGCAGCCGGGGAGCTGTTTTTT.

This clone came up many times. This sequence joins TRBV4-1 and TRBJ1-1; D might be TRBD1 (5 bases). CDR3 length equals 15 residues. Trimming shortened V by 3 bases and J by 0 bases, and 11 bases separated the two germline ends. Germline lookup yields CDR1 MGHRA and CDR2 YSYEKL. The CDR3 spells CASSQTGTLNTEAFF. The CDR3, as DNA: TGCGCCAGCAGCCAGACCGGGACCCTGAACACTGAAGCTTTCTTT.